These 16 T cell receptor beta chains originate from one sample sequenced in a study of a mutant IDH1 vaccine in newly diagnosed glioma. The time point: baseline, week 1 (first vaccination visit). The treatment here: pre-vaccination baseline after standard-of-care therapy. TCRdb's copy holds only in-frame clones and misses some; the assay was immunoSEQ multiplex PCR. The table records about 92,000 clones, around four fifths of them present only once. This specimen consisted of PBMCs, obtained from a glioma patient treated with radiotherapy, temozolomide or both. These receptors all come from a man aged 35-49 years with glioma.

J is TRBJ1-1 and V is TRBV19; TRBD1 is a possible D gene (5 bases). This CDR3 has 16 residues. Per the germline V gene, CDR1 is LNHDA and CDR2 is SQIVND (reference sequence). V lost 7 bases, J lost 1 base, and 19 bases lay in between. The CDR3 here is CASTWDGGSRNTEAFF. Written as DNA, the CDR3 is TGTGCCAGTACCTGGGATGGGGGATCCAGGAACACTGAAGCTTTCTTT.

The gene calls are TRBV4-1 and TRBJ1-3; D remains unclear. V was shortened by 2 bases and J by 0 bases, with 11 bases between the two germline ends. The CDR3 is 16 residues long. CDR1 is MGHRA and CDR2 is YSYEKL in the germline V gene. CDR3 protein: CASSQLGTPSGNTIYF. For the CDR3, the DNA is TGCGCCAGCAGCCAACTGGGAACTCCCTCTGGAAACACCATATATTTT.

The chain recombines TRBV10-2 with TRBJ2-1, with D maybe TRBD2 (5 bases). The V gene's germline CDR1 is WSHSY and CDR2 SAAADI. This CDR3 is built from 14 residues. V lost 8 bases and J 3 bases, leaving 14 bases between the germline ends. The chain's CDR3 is CASSTRTSYNEQFF. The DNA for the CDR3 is TGCGCCAGCTCCACTAGAACTAGCTACAATGAGCAGTTCTTC.

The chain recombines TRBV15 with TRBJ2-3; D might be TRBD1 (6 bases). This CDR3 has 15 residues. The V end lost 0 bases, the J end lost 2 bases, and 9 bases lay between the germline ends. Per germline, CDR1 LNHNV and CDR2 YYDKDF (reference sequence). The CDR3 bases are TGTGCCACCAGCAGAGATTTGGGACACACAGATACGCAGTATTTT. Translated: CATSRDLGHTDTQYF.

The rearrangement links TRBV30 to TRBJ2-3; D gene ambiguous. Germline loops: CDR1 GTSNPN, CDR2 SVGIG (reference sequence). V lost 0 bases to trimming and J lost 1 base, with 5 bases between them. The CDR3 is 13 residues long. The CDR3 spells CAWSVPGTDTQYF. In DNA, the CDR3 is TGTGCCTGGAGTGTACCGGGCACAGATACGCAGTATTTT.

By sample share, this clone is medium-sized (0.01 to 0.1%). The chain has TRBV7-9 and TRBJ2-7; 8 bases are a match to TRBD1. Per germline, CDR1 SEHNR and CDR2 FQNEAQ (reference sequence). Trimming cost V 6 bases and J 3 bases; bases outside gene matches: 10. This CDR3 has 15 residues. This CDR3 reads CASSPPDRGGYEQYF. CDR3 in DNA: TGTGCCAGCAGTCCACCCGACAGGGGCGGCTACGAGCAGTACTTC.

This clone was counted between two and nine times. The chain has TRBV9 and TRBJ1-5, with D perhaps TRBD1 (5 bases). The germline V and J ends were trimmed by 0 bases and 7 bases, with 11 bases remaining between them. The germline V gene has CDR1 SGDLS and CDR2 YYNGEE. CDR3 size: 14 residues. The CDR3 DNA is TGTGCCAGCAGCGTAGGTGGGGGAAGGCAGCCCCAGCATTTT. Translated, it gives CASSVGGGRQPQHF.

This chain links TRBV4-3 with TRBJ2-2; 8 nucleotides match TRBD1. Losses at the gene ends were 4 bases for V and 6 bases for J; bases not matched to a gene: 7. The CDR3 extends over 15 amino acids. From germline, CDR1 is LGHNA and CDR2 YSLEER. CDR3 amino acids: CASSPRTGWAGELFF. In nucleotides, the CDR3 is TGCGCCAGCAGCCCTCGGACAGGGTGGGCCGGGGAGCTGTTTTTT.

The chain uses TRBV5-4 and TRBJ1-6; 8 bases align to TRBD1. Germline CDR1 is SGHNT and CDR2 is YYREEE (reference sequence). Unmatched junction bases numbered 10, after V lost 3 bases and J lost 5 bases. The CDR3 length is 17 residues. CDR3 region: CASSSVQGAYNNSPLHF. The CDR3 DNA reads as TGTGCCAGCAGCTCAGTCCAGGGGGCCTATAATAATTCACCCCTCCACTTT.

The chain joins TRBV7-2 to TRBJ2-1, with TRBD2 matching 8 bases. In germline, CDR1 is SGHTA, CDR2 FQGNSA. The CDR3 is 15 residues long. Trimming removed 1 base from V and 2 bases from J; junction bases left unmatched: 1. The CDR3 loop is CASSLGGGPYNEQFF. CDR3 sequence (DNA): TGTGCCAGCAGCTTAGGCGGGGGGCCCTACAATGAGCAGTTCTTC.

The CDR3 loop is CASSDPDSSSYNEQFF. CDR3 coding DNA: TGCGCCAGCAGCGACCCGGACTCCAGCTCCTACAATGAGCAGTTCTTC. The genes are TRBV10-2 and TRBJ2-1, with D maybe TRBD2 (5 bases). CDR1 is WSHSY, CDR2 SAAADI, per germline. The CDR3 covers 16 residues. Deletions cut 6 bases from V and 0 bases from J, with 15 bases between.

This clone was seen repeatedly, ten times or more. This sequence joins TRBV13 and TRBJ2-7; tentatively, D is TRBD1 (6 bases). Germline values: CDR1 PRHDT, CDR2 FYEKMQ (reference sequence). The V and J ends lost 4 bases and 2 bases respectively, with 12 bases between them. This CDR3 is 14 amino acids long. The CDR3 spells CASSSRTATYEQYF. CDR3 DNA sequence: TGTGCCAGCAGCTCCCGGACAGCAACCTACGAGCAGTACTTC.

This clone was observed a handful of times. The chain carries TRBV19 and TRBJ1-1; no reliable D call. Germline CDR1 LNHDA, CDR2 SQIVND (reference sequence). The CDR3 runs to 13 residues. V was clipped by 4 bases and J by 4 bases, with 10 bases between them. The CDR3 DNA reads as TGTGCCAGTAGTAATAGTGAGGTCACTGAAGCTTTCTTT. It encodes CASSNSEVTEAFF.

The CDR3 reads CASSSHSYEQYF. The CDR3 nucleotides are TGTGCCAGCAGCTCCCACTCCTACGAGCAGTACTTC. This chain links TRBV5-6 with TRBJ2-7; no clear D gene. This CDR3 region has 12 residues. Trimming took 3 bases from V and 0 from J, leaving 4 bases between them. The V gene's germline CDR1 is SGHDT and CDR2 YYEEEE.

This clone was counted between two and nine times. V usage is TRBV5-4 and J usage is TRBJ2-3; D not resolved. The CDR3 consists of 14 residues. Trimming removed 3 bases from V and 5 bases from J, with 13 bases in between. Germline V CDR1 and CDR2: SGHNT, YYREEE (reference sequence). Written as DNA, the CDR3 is TGTGCCAGCAGCTCAGACCCAAGGAGAGATACGCAGTATTTT. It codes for CASSSDPRRDTQYF.

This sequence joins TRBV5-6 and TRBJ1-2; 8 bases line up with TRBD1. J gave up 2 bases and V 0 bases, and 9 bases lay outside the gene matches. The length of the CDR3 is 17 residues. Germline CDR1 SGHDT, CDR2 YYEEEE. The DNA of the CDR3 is TGTGCCAGCAGCTTGGTGGGACAGGCGGAGGAGAACTATGGCTACACCTTC. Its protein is CASSLVGQAEENYGYTF.